The present T cell receptor (beta chain) was sequenced within a study of cytomegalovirus exposure and HLA in healthy donors (dated by TCRdb to 2016 to 2017). Describing the broader study: An earlier analysis of several hundred of the donors reported 250 to 300 Gb of sequence data and around 110 million unique TCR beta sequences from about 179 million T cells. In a later analysis, previously published TCR beta repertoires from hundreds of donors were re-analyzed and high-resolution HLA genotyping was added so that TCR occurrence patterns could be studied. The study used immunosequencing to profile the T cell repertoires of approximately 640 subjects and linked those repertoires to cytomegalovirus serostatus. Around 320 gigabases of sequencing data and some 85 million unique TCR sequences were included in an early release covering around 650 HLA-typed donors. Every repertoire in the discovery cohort had been generated on one and the same sequencing platform. Donor age, sex, ethnicity and CMV serostatus were collected together with the repertoire data. Several DR-DQ haplotypes were handled as single units for association and clustering because linkage in the cohort was strong. A separate validation cohort of roughly 130 different subjects was used in addition to the approximately 700-subject first cohort. High-throughput TCR immunosequencing, statistical association of individual TCRs with disease status, and machine learning were combined to predict cytomegalovirus infection status. Typing coverage varied by locus: about 629-640 donors for A, B, C, DRB1 and DQB1; 522 for DQA1; over 600 for DPA1; approximately 470 for DPB1. In a later genetic analysis, genome-wide SNP genotypes for about three fifths of the 666 donors were used, and that subset was treated as a discovery cohort. Of the 350 to 450 genotyped donors, 81% were placed in the genetic ancestry cluster associated with self-reported Caucasian donors. To decide whether each TCR beta V gene segment behaved as functional or pseudogenic, an earlier analysis of some 600 of the donors relied on high-throughput TCR beta sequencing. Both class I and class II loci were covered by HLA typing, at four-digit resolution. In the later analysis, no new phenotypic data were used to find candidate immune exposures; instead, reliance was placed on TCR beta sequences and their occurrence across donors. Among 398 genotyped donors of the cohort, an average of 235,054 unique TCR beta nucleotide sequences were sequenced per donor, around 18% of them non-productive. The study aimed to test whether cataloging public T cell receptors could reveal signatures of past pathogen exposure.

The cohort consisted of 650 to 700 healthy bone marrow donors. Cohort members were all nominally healthy when sampled, although unrecorded immune exposures were likely present. The donor was CMV seronegative and was included in the group of about 350 seronegative cohort members. Each donor provided a peripheral blood sample, and peripheral blood mononuclear cells were used for TCR beta sequencing. Genomic DNA was extracted from the blood cell samples with the Qiagen DNeasy Blood Extraction Kit. The library was produced with the immunoSEQ multiplex PCR assay. A mixture of 60 forward primers for TCR Vbeta segments and 13 reverse primers for TCR Jbeta segments was used in the multiplex PCR. Amplification of the CDR3 region of rearranged TCR beta genes was performed with a multiplex PCR assay on genomic DNA. On the Illumina HiSeq System, the amplified TCR beta libraries were sequenced as 87-base-pair reads. In the authors' own workflow: In a later analysis, 80 million or so unique TCR beta chains were counted across the approximately 670 repertoires, and roughly 11 million of these chains were shared by at least two donors. A nearest-neighbor algorithm error-corrected the raw reads and collapsed the reads into unique sequences, merging closely related sequences to remove PCR and sequencing errors. CDR3 sequences were aligned to IMGT reference sequences to assign V, D and J gene segments. Each retained sequence needed at least a six-nucleotide match to both a V gene segment and a J gene segment. Rearrangements were called productive when the CDR3 lacked stop codons and stayed in frame with V and J; all others were non-productive. Following IMGT convention, CDR3 was defined as the stretch from the second conserved V-encoded cysteine up to the conserved J-encoded phenylalanine. In an earlier analysis of 550 to 650 of the donors, sequences lacking an unambiguous match to a single V gene segment were excluded. An earlier analysis of over 450 of the donors classified V segments as functional when productive rearrangements were above 56.7% and as segregating when the standard deviation between donors was above 5%. To diagnose cytomegalovirus status from the catalog of TCR beta chain sequences, a statistical classification framework was built. In a later analysis, V and J genes were assigned by comparing TCR nucleotide sequences against IMGT/GENE-DB human TR gene sequences. Using the TCRdist pipeline, a later analysis assigned CDR3 sequences along with most-parsimonious VDJ recombination scenarios. In a later analysis, every TCR beta chain was defined by the combination of its CDR3 amino acid sequence and its V-gene family, and reads without a unique V-gene family were dropped. In a later analysis, several hundred highly shared, low-generation-probability nucleotide sequences were removed to address suspected cross-contamination and a sequencing artifact. In a later analysis, a clonal expansion index for each public chain was calculated from normalized within-repertoire ranks of inferred template counts. In a later analysis, generation probabilities were computed using a VDJ recombination model fitted to out-of-frame rearrangements, and the results were checked against IGoR. Hypergeometric tests were used in a later analysis to score TCR-TCR, TCR-HLA and TCR-CMV co-occurrence, with a repertoire-size bias correction applied to the TCR pairs. In a later analysis, false discovery rates were estimated by permuting HLA or CMV assignments 20 times. In a later analysis, co-occurring TCRs were grouped with DBSCAN, and TCRdist sequence similarity was added when clustering was performed within HLA-allele-positive subsets. Repertoires with fewer than 30,000 or more than 120,000 public chains, plus five repertoires with anomalous nucleotide sharing, were excluded from co-occurrence clustering. As stored in TCRdb, this immuneACCESS dataset retains in-frame rearrangements with V and J assigned. A fraction of the clones does not appear; measured against another copy, unresolved V genes explain less than half of the discrepancy, and the remainder lacks a known reason. Clonal size and the V and J genes are those of that table, whereas D and trimming came from the DNA. The sample data list roughly 90,000 clones, and about 84% of these were observed just once. Jointly, the top ten make up around 2% of the sample.

The study at large found these results: The presence/absence analyses assumed that sequencing depth was roughly uniform across donors, and that assumption may not be true. A later genetic analysis reported fewer N-insertions in productive TCRs among donors in an Asian-associated ancestry cluster than the roughly 690-donor mean. In vitro tests confirmed that a few of the cytomegalovirus-associated TCR beta chains recognize cytomegalovirus antigens. Because counts were too low, approximately 18 rarely observed V segments, including chromosome 9 orphons, were excluded from the earlier analysis of a few hundred of the donors. Several of the top co-occurrence clusters appeared to be linked to parvovirus B19, influenza, CMV and Epstein-Barr virus, according to a later analysis. Across donors, most TCR sequences were observed very rarely, whereas some public TCRs were present in many individuals. Only TCR beta chains were sequenced in this cohort, and the absence of alpha or paired-chain data limited detectable features. In a later analysis, most CMV-associated TCR beta chains were found to appear HLA-restricted, with HLA associations seemingly driven largely by CMV exposure. Some IMGT-functional V segments, including TRBV6-2 and TRBV6-3, could not be distinguished by the 87-base-pair reads and were therefore excluded. An earlier analysis of some 560 of the donors showed that most TCR beta V segments appeared in productive rearrangements either about 87% or about 30% of the time, which broadly matched IMGT annotations. Because HLA typing was missing for some donors at each locus, association tests included only the typed subset. According to a later analysis, TCR association rates differed among HLA loci, with DRB1 alleles showing the most associated TCRs and HLA-C alleles showing the fewest. In a later analysis, some 18,000 TCR beta sequences were associated with specific HLA alleles at a false discovery rate of 0.05. The study gave a list of more than 150 TCR beta chains associated with cytomegalovirus. An association between a missense DCLRE1C variant and V-gene and J-gene trimming of TCR beta chains was found in a later genetic analysis and replicated in an independent cohort. The only immune exposure information available for the cohort was CMV serostatus. A group of highly shared sequence variants was considered likely to be a technical artifact of the sequencing pipeline. Correlated functional status among segregating V segments might reflect linkage disequilibrium, but an unknown experimental factor could not be ruled out. According to the authors, the approach could potentially be generalized to other disease states and immunological phenotypes. When HLA alleles, especially DR and DQ, strongly co-occurred, TCR associations were difficult to assign to individual alleles. The classifier was reported to diagnose cytomegalovirus status with high specificity and sensitivity in both the original and validation cohorts. A further reported finding was that TCR beta sequences accurately predicted the HLA-A and HLA-B alleles for most subjects in the first cohort. In a later analysis, HLA-associated TCR beta chains showed more clonal expansion and lower generation probabilities than non-associated chains that were equally common.

CDR1 and CDR2 are drawn from the germline V gene: MNHNS, SASEGT. Unmatched junction bases come to 7, with V trimmed by 1 base and J by 4 bases. Measured from the cysteine to the phenylalanine, the CDR3 is 15 residues long. The retained sequence is limited to the CDR3, 45 bases, with the frame set at the first base. As for this clone: No cognate antigen has been identified for it. No base quality information exists; no much larger clone differs at one position.

The sequencing input was PBMCs. The receptor was isolated from a young man in good health and CMV-seronegative. This sequence uses TRBV6-1 and TRBJ2-7, with TRBD2 identical over 7 junction bases. DNA sequence: TGTGCCAGCAGTGAAGGCCCTAGCGGATTATACGAGCAGTACTTC. The translation is CASSEGPSGLYEQYF.